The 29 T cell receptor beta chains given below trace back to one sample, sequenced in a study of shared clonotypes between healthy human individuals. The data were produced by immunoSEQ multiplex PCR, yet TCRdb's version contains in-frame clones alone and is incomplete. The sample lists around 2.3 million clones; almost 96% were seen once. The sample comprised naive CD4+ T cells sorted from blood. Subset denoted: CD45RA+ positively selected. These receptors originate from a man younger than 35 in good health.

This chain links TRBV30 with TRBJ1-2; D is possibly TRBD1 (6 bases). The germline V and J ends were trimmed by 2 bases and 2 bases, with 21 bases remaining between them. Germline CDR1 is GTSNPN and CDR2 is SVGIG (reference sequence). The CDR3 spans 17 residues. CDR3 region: CAWSQGTWGATNYGYTF. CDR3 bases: TGTGCCTGGAGTCAGGGAACCTGGGGGGCCACAAACTATGGCTACACCTTC.

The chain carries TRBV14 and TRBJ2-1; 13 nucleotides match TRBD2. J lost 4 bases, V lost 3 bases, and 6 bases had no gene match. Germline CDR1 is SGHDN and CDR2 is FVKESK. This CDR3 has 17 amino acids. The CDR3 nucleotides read TGTGCCAGCAGCCACCTACCGGGACTAGCGGGGTACAATGAGCAGTTCTTC. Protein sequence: CASSHLPGLAGYNEQFF.

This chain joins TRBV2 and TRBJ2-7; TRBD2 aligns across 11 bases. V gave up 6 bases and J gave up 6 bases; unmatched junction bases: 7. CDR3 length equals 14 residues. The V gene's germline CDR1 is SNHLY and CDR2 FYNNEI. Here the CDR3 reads CASSMTSGEGEQYF. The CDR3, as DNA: TGTGCCAGCAGCATGACTAGCGGGGAGGGCGAGCAGTACTTC.

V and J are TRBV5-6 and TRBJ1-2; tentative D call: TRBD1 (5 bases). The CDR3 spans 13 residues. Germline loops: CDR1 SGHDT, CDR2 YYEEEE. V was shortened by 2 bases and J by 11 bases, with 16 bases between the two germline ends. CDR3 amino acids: CASSFRAGPVYTF. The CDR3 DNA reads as TGTGCCAGCAGCTTCCGGGCAGGGCCAGTTTACACCTTC.

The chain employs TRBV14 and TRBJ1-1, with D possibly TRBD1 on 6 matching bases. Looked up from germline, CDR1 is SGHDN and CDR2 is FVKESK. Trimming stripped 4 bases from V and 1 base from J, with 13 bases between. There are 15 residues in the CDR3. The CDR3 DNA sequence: TGTGCCAGCAGCCTTACAGGGAAACGGAACACTGAAGCTTTCTTT. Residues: CASSLTGKRNTEAFF.

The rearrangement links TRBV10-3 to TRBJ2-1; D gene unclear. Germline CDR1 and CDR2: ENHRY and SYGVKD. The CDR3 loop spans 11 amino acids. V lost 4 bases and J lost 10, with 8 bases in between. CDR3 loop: CAISGKAEQFF. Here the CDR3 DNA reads TGTGCCATCAGTGGTAAGGCGGAGCAGTTCTTC.

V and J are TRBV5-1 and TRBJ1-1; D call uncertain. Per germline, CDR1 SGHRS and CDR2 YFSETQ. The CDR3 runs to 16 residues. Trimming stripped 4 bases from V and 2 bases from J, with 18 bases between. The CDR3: CASSLARGPSNTEAFF. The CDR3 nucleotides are TGCGCCAGCAGCCTGGCAAGAGGGCCTTCAAACACTGAAGCTTTCTTT.

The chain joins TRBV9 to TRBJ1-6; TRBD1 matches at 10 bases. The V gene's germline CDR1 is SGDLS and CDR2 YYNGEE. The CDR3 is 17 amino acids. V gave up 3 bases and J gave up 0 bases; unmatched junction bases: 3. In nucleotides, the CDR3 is TGTGCCAGCAGCGCGACAGGGGGCTACTCCTATAATTCACCCCTCCACTTT. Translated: CASSATGGYSYNSPLHF.

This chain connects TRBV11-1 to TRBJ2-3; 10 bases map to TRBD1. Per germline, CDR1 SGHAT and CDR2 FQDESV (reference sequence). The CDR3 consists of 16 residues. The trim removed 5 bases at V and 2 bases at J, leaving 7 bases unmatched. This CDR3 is CASSTDRGQVTDTQYF. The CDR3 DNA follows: TGTGCCAGCAGCACAGACAGGGGGCAGGTCACAGATACGCAGTATTTT.

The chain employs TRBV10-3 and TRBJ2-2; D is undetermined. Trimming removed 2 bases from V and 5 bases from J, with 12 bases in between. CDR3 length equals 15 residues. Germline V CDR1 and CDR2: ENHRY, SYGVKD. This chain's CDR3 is CAISEAKGGTGELFF. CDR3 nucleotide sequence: TGTGCCATCAGTGAGGCCAAGGGTGGGACCGGGGAGCTGTTTTTT.

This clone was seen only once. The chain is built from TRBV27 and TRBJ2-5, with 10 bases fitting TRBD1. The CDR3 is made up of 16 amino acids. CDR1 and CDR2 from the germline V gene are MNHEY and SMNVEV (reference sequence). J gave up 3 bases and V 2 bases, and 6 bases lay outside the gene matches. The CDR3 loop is CASSLLGQGVEETQYF. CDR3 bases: TGTGCCAGCAGTTTACTTGGACAGGGGGTAGAAGAGACCCAGTACTTC.

The CDR3 protein is CASSDPGQVVQETQYF. The CDR3, as DNA: TGTGCCAGCAGTGATCCGGGACAGGTCGTCCAAGAGACCCAGTACTTC. The V and J genes are TRBV6-1 and TRBJ2-5, with TRBD1 matching 8 bases. V shed 3 bases, J shed 1 base, and the junction held 7 bases outside the gene matches. The germline V gene has CDR1 MNHNS and CDR2 SASEGT. CDR3 length: 16 residues.

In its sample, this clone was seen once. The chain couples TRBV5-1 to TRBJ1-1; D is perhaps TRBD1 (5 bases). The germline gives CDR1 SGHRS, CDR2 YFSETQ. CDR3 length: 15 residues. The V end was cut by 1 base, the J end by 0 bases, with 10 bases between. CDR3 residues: CASSLSRGLNTEAFF. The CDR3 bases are TGCGCCAGCAGCTTGAGTCGGGGGTTGAACACTGAAGCTTTCTTT.

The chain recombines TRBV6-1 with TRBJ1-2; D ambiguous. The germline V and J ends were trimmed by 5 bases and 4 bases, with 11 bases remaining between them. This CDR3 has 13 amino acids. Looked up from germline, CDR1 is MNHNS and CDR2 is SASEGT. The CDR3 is CASSQERFYGYTF. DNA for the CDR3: TGTGCCAGCAGTCAAGAAAGGTTCTATGGCTACACCTTC.

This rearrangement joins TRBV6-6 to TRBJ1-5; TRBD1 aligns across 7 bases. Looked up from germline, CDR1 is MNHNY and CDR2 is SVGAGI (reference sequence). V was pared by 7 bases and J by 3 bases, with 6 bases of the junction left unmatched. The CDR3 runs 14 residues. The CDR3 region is CASIKQGLNQPQHF. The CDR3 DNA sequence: TGTGCCAGCATCAAACAGGGGCTCAATCAGCCCCAGCATTTT.

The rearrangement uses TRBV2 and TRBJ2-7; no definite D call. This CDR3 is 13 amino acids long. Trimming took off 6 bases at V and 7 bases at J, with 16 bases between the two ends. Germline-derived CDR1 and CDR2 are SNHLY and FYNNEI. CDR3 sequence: CASSPTYSREQYF. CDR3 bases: TGTGCCAGCAGCCCGACCTACTCCCGGGAGCAGTACTTC.

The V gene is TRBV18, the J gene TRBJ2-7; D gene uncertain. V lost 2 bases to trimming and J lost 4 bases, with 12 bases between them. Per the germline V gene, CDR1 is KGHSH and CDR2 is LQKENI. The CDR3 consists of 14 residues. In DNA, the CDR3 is TGTGCCAGCTCACCAGAACCATTGGCTTACGAGCAGTACTTC. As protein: CASSPEPLAYEQYF.

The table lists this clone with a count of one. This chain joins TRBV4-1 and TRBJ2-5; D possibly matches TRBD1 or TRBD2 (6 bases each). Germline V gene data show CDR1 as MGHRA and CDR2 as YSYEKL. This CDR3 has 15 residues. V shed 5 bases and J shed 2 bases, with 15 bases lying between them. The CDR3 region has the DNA TGCGCCAGCAGCAGGCTAGCGAGGGGGCAAGAGACCCAGTACTTC. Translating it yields CASSRLARGQETQYF.

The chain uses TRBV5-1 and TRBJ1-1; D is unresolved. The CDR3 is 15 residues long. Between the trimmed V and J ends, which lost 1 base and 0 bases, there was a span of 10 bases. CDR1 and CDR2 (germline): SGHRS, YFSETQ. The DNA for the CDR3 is TGCGCCAGCAGCTTGTCGATAGGGATGAACACTGAAGCTTTCTTT. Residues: CASSLSIGMNTEAFF.

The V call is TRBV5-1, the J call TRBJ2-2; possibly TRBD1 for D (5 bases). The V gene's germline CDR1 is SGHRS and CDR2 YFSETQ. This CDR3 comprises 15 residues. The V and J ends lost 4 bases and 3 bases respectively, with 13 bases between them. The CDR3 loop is CASSMGQGYTGELFF. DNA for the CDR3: TGCGCCAGCAGCATGGGTCAGGGATACACCGGGGAGCTGTTTTTT. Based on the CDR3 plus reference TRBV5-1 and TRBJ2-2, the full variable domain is KAGVTQTPRYLIKTRGQQVTLSCSPISGHRSVSWYQQTPGQGLQFLFEYFSETQRNKGNFPGRFSGRQFSNSRSEMNVSTLELGDSALYLCASSMGQGYTGELFFGEGSRLTVL.

The CDR3 is CASSAEGGRYEQYF. CDR3 nucleotide sequence: TGTGCCAGCAGTGCGGAAGGGGGCAGGTACGAGCAGTACTTC. The genes are TRBV2 and TRBJ2-7; 7 bases map to TRBD1. There are 14 residues in the CDR3. Looked up from germline, CDR1 is SNHLY and CDR2 is FYNNEI. With V trimmed by 4 bases and J by 4 bases, 7 bases remained unmatched.

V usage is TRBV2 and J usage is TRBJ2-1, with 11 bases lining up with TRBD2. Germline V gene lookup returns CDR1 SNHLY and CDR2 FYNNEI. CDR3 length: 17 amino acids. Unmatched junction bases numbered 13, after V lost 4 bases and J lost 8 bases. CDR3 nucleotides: TGTGCCAGCAGTGCTTACCTGGGACTAGCGGAGTGGCATGAGCAGTTCTTC. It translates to CASSAYLGLAEWHEQFF.

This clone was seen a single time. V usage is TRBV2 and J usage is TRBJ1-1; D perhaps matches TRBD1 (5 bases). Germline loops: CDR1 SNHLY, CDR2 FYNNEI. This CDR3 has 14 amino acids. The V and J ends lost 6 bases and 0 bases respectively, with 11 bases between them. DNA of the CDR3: TGTGCCAGCAGGGGGACGGGCATGAACACTGAAGCTTTCTTT. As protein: CASRGTGMNTEAFF.

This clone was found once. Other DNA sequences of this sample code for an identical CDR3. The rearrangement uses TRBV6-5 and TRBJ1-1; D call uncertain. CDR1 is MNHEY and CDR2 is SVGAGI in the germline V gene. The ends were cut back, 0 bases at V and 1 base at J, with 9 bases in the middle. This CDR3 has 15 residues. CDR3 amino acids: CASSYSSPGNTEAFF. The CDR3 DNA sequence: TGTGCCAGCAGTTACTCGTCGCCGGGGAACACTGAAGCTTTCTTT.

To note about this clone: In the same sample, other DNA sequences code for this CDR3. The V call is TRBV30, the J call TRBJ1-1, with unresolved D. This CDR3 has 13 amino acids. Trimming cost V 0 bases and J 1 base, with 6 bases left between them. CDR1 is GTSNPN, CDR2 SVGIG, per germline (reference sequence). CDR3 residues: CAWSVRENTEAFF. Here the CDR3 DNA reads TGTGCCTGGAGTGTACGGGAGAACACTGAAGCTTTCTTT.

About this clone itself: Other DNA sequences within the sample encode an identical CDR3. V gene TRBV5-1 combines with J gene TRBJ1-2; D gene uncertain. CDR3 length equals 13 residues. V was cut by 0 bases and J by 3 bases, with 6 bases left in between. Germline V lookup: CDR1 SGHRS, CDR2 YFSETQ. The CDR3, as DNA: TGCGCCAGCAGCTTGGCGCTTGACTATGGCTACACCTTC. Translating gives CASSLALDYGYTF.

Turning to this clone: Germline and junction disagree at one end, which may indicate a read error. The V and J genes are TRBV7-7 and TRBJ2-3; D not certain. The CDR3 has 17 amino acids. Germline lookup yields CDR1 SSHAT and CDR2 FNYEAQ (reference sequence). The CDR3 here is CASSLGVAGTSTDTQYF. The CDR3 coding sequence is TGTGCTAGCAGCTTAGGAGTCGCCGGAACTAGCACAGATACGCAGTATTTT.

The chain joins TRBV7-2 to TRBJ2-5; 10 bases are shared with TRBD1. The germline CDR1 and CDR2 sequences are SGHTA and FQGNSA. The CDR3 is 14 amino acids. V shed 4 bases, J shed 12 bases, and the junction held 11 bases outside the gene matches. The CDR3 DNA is TGTGCCAGCAGCTCGGACAGGGGGGTTTTTACTGAGTACTTC. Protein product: CASSSDRGVFTEYF. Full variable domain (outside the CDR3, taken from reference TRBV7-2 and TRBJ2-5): GAGVSQSPSNKVTEKGKDVELRCDPISGHTALYWYRQSLGQGLEFLIYFQGNSAPDKSGLPSDRFSAERTGGSVSTLTIQRTQQEDSAVYLCASSSDRGVFTEYFGPGTRLLVL.

CDR3 DNA: TGTGCCAGCAGGTCGGCAGGGGGTATTCCAGATACGCAGTATTTT. Translation gives CASRSAGGIPDTQYF. The V gene is TRBV7-2, the J gene TRBJ2-3; TRBD1 agrees at 7 bases. The germline V gene has CDR1 SGHTA and CDR2 FQGNSA. V lost 6 bases to trimming and J lost 4 bases; unmatched junction nucleotides: 10. The CDR3 loop spans 15 amino acids.